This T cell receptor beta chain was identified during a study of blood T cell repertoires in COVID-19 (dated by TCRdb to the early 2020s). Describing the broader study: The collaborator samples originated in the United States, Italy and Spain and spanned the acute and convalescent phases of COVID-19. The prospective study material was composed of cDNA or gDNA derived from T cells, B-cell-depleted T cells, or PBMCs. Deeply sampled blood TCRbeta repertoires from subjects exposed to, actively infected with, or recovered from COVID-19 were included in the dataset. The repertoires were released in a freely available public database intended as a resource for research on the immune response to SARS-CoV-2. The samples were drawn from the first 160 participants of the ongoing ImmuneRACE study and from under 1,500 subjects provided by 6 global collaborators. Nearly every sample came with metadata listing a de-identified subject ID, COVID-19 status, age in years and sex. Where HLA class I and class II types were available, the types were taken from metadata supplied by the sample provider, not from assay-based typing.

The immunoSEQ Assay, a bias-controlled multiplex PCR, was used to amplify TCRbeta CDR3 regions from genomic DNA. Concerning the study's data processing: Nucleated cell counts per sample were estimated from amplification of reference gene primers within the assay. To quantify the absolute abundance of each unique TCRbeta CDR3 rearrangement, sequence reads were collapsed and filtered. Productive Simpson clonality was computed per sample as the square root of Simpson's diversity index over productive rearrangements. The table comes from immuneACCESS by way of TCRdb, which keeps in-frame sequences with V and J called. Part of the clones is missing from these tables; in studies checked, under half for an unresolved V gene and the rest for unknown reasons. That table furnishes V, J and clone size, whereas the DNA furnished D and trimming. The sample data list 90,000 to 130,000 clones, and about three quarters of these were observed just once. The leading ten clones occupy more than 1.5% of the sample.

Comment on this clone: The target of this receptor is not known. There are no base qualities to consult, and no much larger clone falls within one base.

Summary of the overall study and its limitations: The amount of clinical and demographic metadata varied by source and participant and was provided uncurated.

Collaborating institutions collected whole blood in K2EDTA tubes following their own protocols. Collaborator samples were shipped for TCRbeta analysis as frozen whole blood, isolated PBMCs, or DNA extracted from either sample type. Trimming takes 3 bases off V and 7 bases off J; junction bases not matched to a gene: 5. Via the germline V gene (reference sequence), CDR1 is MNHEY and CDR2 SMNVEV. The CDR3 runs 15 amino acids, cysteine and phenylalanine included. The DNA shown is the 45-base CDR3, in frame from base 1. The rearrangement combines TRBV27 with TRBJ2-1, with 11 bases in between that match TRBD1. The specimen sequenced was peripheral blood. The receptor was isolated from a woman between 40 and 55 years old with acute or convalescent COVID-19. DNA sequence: TGTGCCAGCAGTTTTACAGGACAGGGGGCAAATGAGCAGTTCTTC. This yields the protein CASSFTGQGANEQFF.